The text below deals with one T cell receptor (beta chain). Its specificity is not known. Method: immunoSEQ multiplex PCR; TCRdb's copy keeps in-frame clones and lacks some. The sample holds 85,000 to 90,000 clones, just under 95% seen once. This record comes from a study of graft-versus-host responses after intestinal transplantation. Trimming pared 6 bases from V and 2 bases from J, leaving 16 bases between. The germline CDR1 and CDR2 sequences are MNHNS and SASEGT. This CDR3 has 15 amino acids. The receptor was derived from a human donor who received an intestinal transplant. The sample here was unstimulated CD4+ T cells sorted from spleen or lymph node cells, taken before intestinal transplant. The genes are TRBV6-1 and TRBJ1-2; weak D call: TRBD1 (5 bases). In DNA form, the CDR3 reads TGTGCCAGCAGATCACCCCAGGGTAGCAACTATGGCTACACCTTC. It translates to CASRSPQGSNYGYTF.